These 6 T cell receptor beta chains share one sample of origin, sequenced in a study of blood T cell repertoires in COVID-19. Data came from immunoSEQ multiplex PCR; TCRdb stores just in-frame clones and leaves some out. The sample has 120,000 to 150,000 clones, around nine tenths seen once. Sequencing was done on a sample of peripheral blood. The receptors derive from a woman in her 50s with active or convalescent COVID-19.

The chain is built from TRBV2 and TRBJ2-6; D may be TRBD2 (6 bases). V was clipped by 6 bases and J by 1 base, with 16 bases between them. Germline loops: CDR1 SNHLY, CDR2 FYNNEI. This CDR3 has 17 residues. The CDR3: CASSAHYGSSGANVLTF. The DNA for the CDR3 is TGTGCCAGCAGCGCTCATTACGGGAGTTCTGGGGCCAACGTCCTGACTTTC.

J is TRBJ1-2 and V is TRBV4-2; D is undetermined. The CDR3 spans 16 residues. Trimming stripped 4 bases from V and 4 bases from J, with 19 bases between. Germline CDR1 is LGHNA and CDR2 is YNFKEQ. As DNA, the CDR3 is TGTGCCAGCAGCCCAGGTGTGAGAGGGCTCCTCTATGGCTACACCTTC. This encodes CASSPGVRGLLYGYTF.

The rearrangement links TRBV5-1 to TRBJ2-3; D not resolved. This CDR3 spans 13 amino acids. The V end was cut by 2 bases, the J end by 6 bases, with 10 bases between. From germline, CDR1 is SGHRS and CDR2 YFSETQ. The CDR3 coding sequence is TGCGCCAGCAGCTTTTACGGGTACGATACGCAGTATTTT. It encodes CASSFYGYDTQYF.

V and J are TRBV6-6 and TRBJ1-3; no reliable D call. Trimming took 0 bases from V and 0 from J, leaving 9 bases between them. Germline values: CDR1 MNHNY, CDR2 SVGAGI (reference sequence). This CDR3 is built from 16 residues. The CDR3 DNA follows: TGTGCCAGCAGTTACTCCGTCGGTGTCTCTGGAAACACCATATATTTT. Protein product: CASSYSVGVSGNTIYF.

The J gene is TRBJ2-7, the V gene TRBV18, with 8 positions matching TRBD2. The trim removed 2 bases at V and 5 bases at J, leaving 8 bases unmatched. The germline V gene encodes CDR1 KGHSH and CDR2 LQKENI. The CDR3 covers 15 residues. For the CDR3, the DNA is TGTGCCAGCTCACCAGTCGGACTAGCTATGAACGAGCAGTACTTC. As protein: CASSPVGLAMNEQYF.

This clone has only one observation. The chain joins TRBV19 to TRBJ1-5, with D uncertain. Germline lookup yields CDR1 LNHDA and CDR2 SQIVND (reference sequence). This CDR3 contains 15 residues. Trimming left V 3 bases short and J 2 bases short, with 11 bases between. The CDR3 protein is CASSMVMGGNQPQHF. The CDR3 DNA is TGTGCCAGTAGTATGGTGATGGGAGGCAATCAGCCCCAGCATTTT.